This is a list of T cell receptor beta chains from one sample in a study of CXCR3-negative and CXCR3-positive naive CD8 T cells. TCRdb re-called the 5' RACE reads; every CDR3 protein appears as one record, without DNA. Recorded for this sample: some 99,000 distinct CDR3 sequences. Sequencing was performed on naive CXCR3+ CD8+ T cells from blood. All receptors derive from a human donor in good health. Some clones in this sample may be carry-over from other donors' samples. Both conserved end residues are part of each CDR3.

j_call	v_call	cdr3_aa
TRBJ1-1	TRBV29-1	CSVDSSGDTEAFF
TRBJ1-2	TRBV9	CASSARGLFGYTF
TRBJ2-1	TRBV6-2/TRBV6-3	CASSLSGGAYNEQFF
TRBJ2-3	TRBV5-5	CASSSQGAETDTQYF
TRBJ2-7	TRBV3-1	CASSSSYGYYEQYF
TRBJ2-2	TRBV28	CASSLLGARNGELFF
TRBJ1-1	TRBV29-1	CSVSLVTEAFF
TRBJ2-1	TRBV12-3/TRBV12-4	CASSLGDSHFF
TRBJ2-5	TRBV20-1	CSARGGYQETQYF
TRBJ1-4	TRBV6-1	CASSELGPNEKLFF
TRBJ2-7	TRBV29-1	CSVEDLRGDEQYF
TRBJ2-3	TRBV12-5	CASGLVLGGRALIDTQYF
TRBJ2-7	TRBV7-3	CASSSNAGDTYEQYF
TRBJ1-1	TRBV29-1	CSVPRGTEAFF
TRBJ1-2	TRBV7-9	CASSSGQGLDYGYTF
TRBJ2-7	TRBV9	CASSARGDLTYEQYF
TRBJ2-5	TRBV29-1	CSVHGAGIMETQYF
TRBJ2-2	TRBV12-3/TRBV12-4	CATYYGGELFF
TRBJ2-7	TRBV29-1	CSVEWEVGTTYEQYF
TRBJ1-4	TRBV29-1	CSVGGGEKLFF
TRBJ2-1	TRBV4-3	CASSQADHGQGSYNEQFF
TRBJ2-2	TRBV4-3	CASSQDGGVGTGELFF
TRBJ2-1	TRBV5-5	CASSVGQRSSYNEQFF
TRBJ1-1	TRBV3-1	CASSQSGQGNTEAFF
TRBJ1-1	TRBV6-2/TRBV6-3	CASRPRQGQLNTEAFF
TRBJ2-5	TRBV7-9	CASSWTETQYF
TRBJ2-2	TRBV4-2	CASSQGVPAGGPTPGELFF
TRBJ1-1	TRBV19	CASSIAGGNTEAFF
TRBJ1-1	TRBV20-1	CRAKVASGTGDDVNTEAFF
TRBJ2-7	TRBV7-2	CASSLARTSGYEQYF
TRBJ2-2	TRBV4-3	CASSPLDRGTNTGELFF